Below, 15 T cell receptor beta chains from the same sample are listed, as sequenced in a study of cytomegalovirus exposure and HLA in healthy donors. A multiplex PCR was run with 60 Vbeta primers and 13 Jbeta primers. The data were produced by immunoSEQ multiplex PCR, yet TCRdb's version contains in-frame clones alone and is incomplete. The repertoire consists of 210,000 or so clones, with more than 60% occurring once and the leading ten covering roughly 2%. Sequencing was carried out using PBMCs. The receptors were sampled from a woman in her twenties or thirties in good health and CMV-seropositive.

V and J are TRBV5-1 and TRBJ2-2; 9 bases map to TRBD1. CDR3 size: 16 residues. The ends lost 2 bases at V and 4 bases at J; junction bases unmatched: 6. CDR1 is SGHRS, CDR2 YFSETQ, per germline. CDR3 nucleotide sequence: TGCGCCAGCAGCTTACAGGGGGCGCGGGGCACCGGGGAGCTGTTTTTT. It translates to CASSLQGARGTGELFF.

Note on this clone: The sample has other DNA sequences that encode this CDR3 too. V is TRBV7-2 and J is TRBJ2-7; D remains ambiguous. CDR3 size: 13 residues. V was trimmed by 5 bases and J by 2 bases, leaving 10 bases between them. The V gene's germline CDR1 is SGHTA and CDR2 FQGNSA. DNA of the CDR3: TGTGCCAGCAGCCGTGATCGGGCCTACGAGCAGTACTTC. Its protein product is CASSRDRAYEQYF.

The V call is TRBV7-8, the J call TRBJ2-7; D gene unclear. Germline loops: CDR1 SGHVS, CDR2 FQNEAQ. This CDR3 spans 14 amino acids. The V gene lost 0 bases and the J gene lost 3 bases, with 9 bases spanning the gap. This CDR3 is CASSLAELYYEQYF. DNA of the CDR3: TGTGCCAGCAGCTTAGCGGAGCTCTACTACGAGCAGTACTTC.

The chain carries TRBV25-1 and TRBJ2-2; the match to TRBD1 covers 7 bases. With V trimmed by 6 bases and J by 5 bases, 12 bases remained unmatched. The CDR3 runs 16 residues. Looked up from germline, CDR1 is MGHDK and CDR2 is SYGVNS. The CDR3 region is CASRAPKGTETGELFF. The CDR3 region has the DNA TGTGCCAGCAGAGCCCCCAAAGGGACAGAAACCGGGGAGCTGTTTTTT.

J is TRBJ2-5 and V is TRBV7-2; no clear D gene. Germline lookup yields CDR1 SGHTA and CDR2 FQGNSA. The ends were cut back, 0 bases at V and 4 bases at J, with 18 bases in the middle. This CDR3 comprises 17 residues. CDR3: CASSLAGRTRQPETQYF. DNA of the CDR3: TGTGCCAGCAGCTTAGCGGGCCGAACTCGCCAACCAGAGACCCAGTACTTC.

In this sample, this clone turned up once. The V call is TRBV9, the J call TRBJ2-7; 7 bases fit TRBD2. The CDR3 spans 15 residues. CDR1 is SGDLS, CDR2 YYNGEE, per germline. Losses at the gene ends were 0 bases for V and 9 bases for J; bases not matched to a gene: 12. The CDR3 reads CASSVEGGSGTRQYF. The CDR3 DNA is TGTGCCAGCAGCGTAGAGGGCGGGAGCGGTACGAGGCAGTACTTC.

The chain uses TRBV19 and TRBJ1-3; D remains ambiguous. There are 16 residues in the CDR3. Deletions cut 1 base from V and 0 bases from J, with 10 bases between. Germline V gives CDR1 LNHDA, CDR2 SQIVND (reference sequence). CDR3: CASSIADRSSGNTIYF. The CDR3, as DNA: TGTGCCAGTAGTATAGCGGATCGGAGCTCTGGAAACACCATATATTTT. The complete variable domain, with remaining parts taken from reference TRBV19 and TRBJ1-3, reads DGGITQSPKYLFRKEGQNVTLSCEQNLNHDAMYWYRQDPGQGLRLIYYSQIVNDFQKGDIAEGYSVSREKKESFPLTVTSAQKNPTAFYLCASSIADRSSGNTIYFGEGSWLTVV.

The chain combines TRBV15 with TRBJ1-6; D may be TRBD1 (6 bases). The V and J ends lost 4 bases and 8 bases respectively, with 12 bases between them. The CDR3 extends over 14 amino acids. Germline values: CDR1 LNHNV, CDR2 YYDKDF (reference sequence). This CDR3 reads CATSIRGRDSPLHF. CDR3 sequence (DNA): TGTGCCACCAGCATCAGGGGTCGGGATTCACCCCTCCACTTT.

The J gene is TRBJ2-1, the V gene TRBV10-3, with D perhaps matching TRBD1 (5 bases). The CDR3 is 14 amino acids. Trimming stripped 6 bases from V and 8 bases from J, with 17 bases between. Germline CDR1 reads ENHRY; CDR2 reads SYGVKD. The CDR3 region is CAISRTRVGYEQFF. Written as DNA, the CDR3 is TGTGCCATCAGCCGGACAAGGGTGGGTTATGAGCAGTTCTTC.

Here the CDR3 DNA reads TGTGCCAGCAGTTACAATTGGGCTACCAACACTGAAGCTTTCTTT. As protein: CASSYNWATNTEAFF. This chain connects TRBV6-5 to TRBJ1-1; no reliable D call. CDR1 and CDR2 from the germline V gene are MNHEY and SVGAGI. The CDR3 consists of 15 residues. V was cut by 2 bases and J by 2 bases, with 12 bases left in between.

This clone came up a few times. This sequence joins TRBV4-3 and TRBJ2-2, with 7 bases that match TRBD1. The CDR3 loop spans 16 amino acids. Germline V lookup: CDR1 LGHNA, CDR2 YSLEER. J lost 7 bases, V lost 3 bases, and 11 bases had no gene match. CDR3 sequence (DNA): TGCGCCAGCAGCCAGTGGGGCCAGGGGGATGACGGGGAGCTGTTTTTT. This codes for CASSQWGQGDDGELFF.

This rearrangement joins TRBV15 to TRBJ2-7; D gene uncertain. The V end was cut by 5 bases, the J end by 6 bases, with 8 bases between. The CDR3 consists of 11 residues. Germline V gene lookup returns CDR1 LNHNV and CDR2 YYDKDF (reference sequence). The chain's CDR3 is CATSGYSEQYF. The CDR3 DNA reads as TGTGCCACCAGCGGTTACTCCGAGCAGTACTTC.

The rearrangement joins TRBV12-5 to TRBJ1-6; D unclear. Germline CDR1 LGHNT, CDR2 FRNRAP. This CDR3 is 10 amino acids long. V was cut by 9 bases and J by 13 bases, with 10 bases left in between. CDR3 region: CASLTFPLHF. The CDR3, as DNA: TGTGCTAGCCTTACTTTCCCCCTCCACTTT. The full variable domain, with the rest looked up from reference TRBV12-5 and TRBJ1-6, is DARVTQTPRHKVTEMGQEVTMRCQPILGHNTVFWYRQTMMQGLELLAYFRNRAPLDDSGMPKDRFSAEMPDATLATLKIQPSEPRDSAVYFCASLTFPLHFGNGTRLTVT.

CDR3 region: CASSSTGKGGPNYGYTF. In DNA, the CDR3 is TGTGCCAGCAGCTCGACAGGGAAAGGAGGGCCTAACTATGGCTACACCTTC. This chain links TRBV7-2 with TRBJ1-2, with 7 bases that match TRBD1. CDR3 length equals 17 residues. Per germline, CDR1 SGHTA and CDR2 FQGNSA. Trimming at V came to 4 bases and at J to 0 bases, leaving 11 bases not matched to a gene.

This sequence joins TRBV6-1 and TRBJ1-4; weak D call: TRBD1 (5 bases). V lost 1 base to trimming and J lost 5 bases, with 8 bases between them. CDR1 and CDR2 from the germline V gene are MNHNS and SASEGT. CDR3 length: 14 amino acids. Here the CDR3 reads CASSEGGTNEKLFF. CDR3 DNA: TGTGCCAGCAGTGAAGGGGGCACCAATGAAAAACTGTTTTTT.